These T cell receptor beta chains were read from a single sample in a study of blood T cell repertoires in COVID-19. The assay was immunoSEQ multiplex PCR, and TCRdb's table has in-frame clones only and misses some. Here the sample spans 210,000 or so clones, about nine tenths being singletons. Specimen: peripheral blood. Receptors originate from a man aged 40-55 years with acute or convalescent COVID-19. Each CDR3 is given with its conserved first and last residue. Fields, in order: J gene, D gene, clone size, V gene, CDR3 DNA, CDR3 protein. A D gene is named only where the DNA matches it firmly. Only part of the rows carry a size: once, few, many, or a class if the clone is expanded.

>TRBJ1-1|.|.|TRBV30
TGTGCCTGGAGTGAGGCCGGGGAGAAAGCTTTCTTT
CAWSEAGEKAFF
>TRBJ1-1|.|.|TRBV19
TGTGCCAGTCGACAGGCACCTACTGAAGCTTTCTTT
CASRQAPTEAFF
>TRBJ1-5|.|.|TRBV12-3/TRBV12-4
TGTGCCTCAGGGCAGCCCCAGCATTTT
CASGQPQHF
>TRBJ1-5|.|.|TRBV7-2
TGTGCCAGCAGCTCCCCCCAGGTTAGCAATCAGCCCCAGCATTTT
CASSSPQVSNQPQHF
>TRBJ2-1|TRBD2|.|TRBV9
TGTGCCAGCAGCTCGACTAGCGTTGGTGAGCAGTTCTTC
CASSSTSVGEQFF
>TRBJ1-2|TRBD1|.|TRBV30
TGTGCCGTTACGGGGACAGGGGATCTCGGTGGCTACACCTTC
CAVTGTGDLGGYTF
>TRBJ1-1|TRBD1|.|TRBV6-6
TGTGCCAGCAGTGACAGGGGGGGGGACACTGAAGCTTTCTTT
CASSDRGGDTEAFF
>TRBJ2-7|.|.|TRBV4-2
TGTGCCAGCAGCCAGCCAGGGGCGCACTACGAGCAGTACTTC
CASSQPGAHYEQYF
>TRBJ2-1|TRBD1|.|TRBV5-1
TGCGCCAGCAGGGGGGGACAGGGAGGTTTCTACAATGAGCAGTTCTTC
CASRGGQGGFYNEQFF
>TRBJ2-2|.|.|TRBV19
TGTGCCAGTAGTAGCTCGGGCACCGGGGAGCTGTTTTTT
CASSSSGTGELFF
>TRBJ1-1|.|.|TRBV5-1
TGCGCCAGCAGCTTCCAAGGACCAATACAGGGCCTCCTCATGAACACTGAAGCTTTCTTT
CASSFQGPIQGLLMNTEAFF
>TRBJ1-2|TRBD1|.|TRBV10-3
TGTGCCATCAGTGAGAGCCTAGTAAGGGGGCAAAATGGCTACACCTTC
CAISESLVRGQNGYTF
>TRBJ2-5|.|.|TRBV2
TGTGCCAGCAGTGAAGGAGGGTTGGAGACCCAGTACTTC
CASSEGGLETQYF
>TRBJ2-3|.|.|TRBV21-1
TGTGCCAGCAGCGGCCGTAGACTAGCGGGGAGCACAGATACGCAGTATTTT
CASSGRRLAGSTDTQYF
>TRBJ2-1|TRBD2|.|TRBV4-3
TGCGCCAGCAGCCGAAAGCCGGGGCTAGCGGGGGGCTTCTCCTACAATGAGCAGTTCTTC
CASSRKPGLAGGFSYNEQFF
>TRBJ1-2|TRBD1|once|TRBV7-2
TGTGCCAGCAGCATGGGACAGGGTAACTATGGCTACACCTTC
CASSMGQGNYGYTF
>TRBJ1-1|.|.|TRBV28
TGTGCCAGCAGGCGGAACACTGAAGCTTTCTTT
CASRRNTEAFF
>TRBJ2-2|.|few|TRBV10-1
TGCGCCAGCAGTGAGGGTCTAAACACCGGGGAGCTGTTTTTT
CASSEGLNTGELFF
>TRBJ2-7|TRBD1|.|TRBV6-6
TGTGCCAGCAGTCTAACAGGGGGCATTTCCTACGAGCAGTACTTC
CASSLTGGISYEQYF
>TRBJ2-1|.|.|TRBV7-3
TGTGCCAGCAGCCCCCGTAGGAGCTCCTACAATGAGCAGTTCTTC
CASSPRRSSYNEQFF
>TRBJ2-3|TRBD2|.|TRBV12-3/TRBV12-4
TGTGCCAGCAGCTCCGGGACTAATACGCAGTATTTT
CASSSGTNTQYF
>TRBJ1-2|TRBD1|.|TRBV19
TGTGCCAGTAGTATTCGGACAGGGGGCCCTATTGGGGGCTACACCTTC
CASSIRTGGPIGGYTF
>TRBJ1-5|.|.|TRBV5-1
TGCGCCAGCAGCTCAGAGCCAGGTAGCAATCAGCCCCAGCATTTT
CASSSEPGSNQPQHF
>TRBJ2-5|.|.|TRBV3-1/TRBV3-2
TGTGCCAGCAGCCAAGCTTCGGACTACCAAGAGACCCAGTACTTC
CASSQASDYQETQYF
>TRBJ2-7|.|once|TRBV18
TGTGCCAGCTCCCCCACAGGAAAATTCTACGAGCAGTACTTC
CASSPTGKFYEQYF
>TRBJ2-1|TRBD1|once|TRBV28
TGTGCCAGCAGTTGGGACAGGGTAATCAATGAGCAGTTCTTC
CASSWDRVINEQFF
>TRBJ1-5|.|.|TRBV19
TGTGCCAGTAGTTTACAGGGAAGTAGCAATCAGCCCCAGCATTTT
CASSLQGSSNQPQHF
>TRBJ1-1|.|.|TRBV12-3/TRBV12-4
TGTGCCAGCAGTGCCCGGAGGACTGAAGCTTTCTTT
CASSARRTEAFF
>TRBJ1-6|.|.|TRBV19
TGTGCCAGTAGTACAACCGGGTCTTATAATTCACCCCTCCACTTT
CASSTTGSYNSPLHF
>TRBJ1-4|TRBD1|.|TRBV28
TGTGCCAGCCATTGGGACAGGGGTAATGAAAAACTGTTTTTT
CASHWDRGNEKLFF
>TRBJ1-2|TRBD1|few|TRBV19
TGTGCCGCCACGACAGGGCTCTTAGCCTACACCTTC
CAATTGLLAYTF
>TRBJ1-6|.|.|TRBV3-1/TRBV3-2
TGTGCCAGCAGCCAAGGGATGAGGGGGAGTAATTCACCCCTCCACTTT
CASSQGMRGSNSPLHF
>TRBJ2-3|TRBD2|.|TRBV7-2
TGTGCCAGCAGCAGAGGACTAGCGGGGGGAGGAGATACGCAGTATTTT
CASSRGLAGGGDTQYF
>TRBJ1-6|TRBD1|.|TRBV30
TGTGCCTGGAGGGGGACAGGCGATTCACCCCTCCACTTT
CAWRGTGDSPLHF
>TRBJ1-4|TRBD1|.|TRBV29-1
TGCAGCGTTGTAACAGGGGGCTCAACTAATGAAAAACTGTTTTTT
CSVVTGGSTNEKLFF
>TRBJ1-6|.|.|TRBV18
TGTGCCAGCTCACCACTTCCTGACAGCCTAACTCTCCACTTT
CASSPLPDSLTLHF
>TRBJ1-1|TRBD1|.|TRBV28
TGTGCCAGCATCGGGGACAGGAACACTGAAGCTTTCTTT
CASIGDRNTEAFF
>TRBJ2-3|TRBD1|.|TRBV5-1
TGCGCCAGCAGCCGGGACAGAGACACAGATACGCAGTATTTT
CASSRDRDTDTQYF
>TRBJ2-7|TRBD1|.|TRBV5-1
TGCGCCAGCAGCCTGGACAGGGGGTGGGGTAGCGAGCAGTACTTC
CASSLDRGWGSEQYF
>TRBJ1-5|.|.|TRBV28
TGTGCCAGCAGTCCACTGACAGGTTATCAGCCCCAGCATTTT
CASSPLTGYQPQHF
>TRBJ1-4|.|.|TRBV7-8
TGTGCCAGCAGCTTAGCTGGTAGGGGGTATACTAATGAAAAACTGTTTTTT
CASSLAGRGYTNEKLFF
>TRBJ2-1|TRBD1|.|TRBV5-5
TGTGCCAGCAGCACAAGGGCCACAGGGGACGGCTCCTACAATGAGCAGTTCTTC
CASSTRATGDGSYNEQFF
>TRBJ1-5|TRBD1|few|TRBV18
TGTGCCAGCTCACCTACTAGCAGGACAGGGGGCCAGCCCCAGCATTTT
CASSPTSRTGGQPQHF
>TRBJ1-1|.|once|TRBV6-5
TGTGCCAGCACGGCTCGGCGGATGAACACTGAAGCTTTCTTT
CASTARRMNTEAFF
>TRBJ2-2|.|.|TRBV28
TGTGCCAGCTTATTCAGGGACACCGGGGAGCTGTTTTTT
CASLFRDTGELFF
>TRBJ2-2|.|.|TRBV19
TGTGCCAGTAGTACTCGTACCGGGGGTACCGGGGAGCTGTTTTTT
CASSTRTGGTGELFF
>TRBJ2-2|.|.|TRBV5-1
TGCGCCAGCACCCTGAGGTCGGTCGCGAACACCGGGGAGCTGTTTTTT
CASTLRSVANTGELFF
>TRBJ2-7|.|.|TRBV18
TGTGCCAGCTCACTCCACCAGGGGGGTGGCTACGAGCAGTACTTC
CASSLHQGGGYEQYF
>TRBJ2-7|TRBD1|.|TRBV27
TGTGCCAGCAGTTTCCGGACAGGATCCTACGAGCAGTACTTC
CASSFRTGSYEQYF
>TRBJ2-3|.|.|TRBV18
TGTGCCAGCTCACCACGCCAGAATACAGATACGCAGTATTTT
CASSPRQNTDTQYF
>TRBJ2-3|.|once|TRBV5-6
TGTGCCAGCAGCTTGGGAGGCAGGGGGGCAGATACGCAGTATTTT
CASSLGGRGADTQYF
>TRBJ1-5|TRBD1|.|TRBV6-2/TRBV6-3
TGTGCCAGCAGCCCTGGACAGGGGAGGGCGCGGAGCAATCAGCCCCAGCATTTT
CASSPGQGRARSNQPQHF
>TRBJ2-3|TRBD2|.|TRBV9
TGTGCCAGCGGATGGGGGGGGGACCCTTCCGATACGCAGTATTTT
CASGWGGDPSDTQYF
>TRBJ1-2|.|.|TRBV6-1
TGTGCCAGCAGTGAAAGCGGGCGGTCCTATGGCTACACCTTC
CASSESGRSYGYTF
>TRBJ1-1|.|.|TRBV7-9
TGTGCCAGCAGCTCTCCGACAGGAATGAGCACTGAAGCTTTCTTT
CASSSPTGMSTEAFF